This T cell receptor (beta chain) was obtained from a study of CD8 T cells in Susac syndrome. The CDR3 spans 14 residues. From germline, CDR1 is PRHDT and CDR2 FYEKMQ (reference sequence). Trimming left V 1 base short and J 0 bases short, with 6 bases between. Random-hexamer reverse transcription was applied to about 0.45 to 1 ug RNA. Amplification of the TCR beta CDR3 was carried out by immunoSEQ multiplex PCR, which spanned a total of 54 Vbeta and 13 Jbeta segments. TCRdb called the immunoSEQ multiplex PCR reads again in MiXCR, with one record for every CDR3 protein. The sample has approximately 270,000 distinct CDR3 sequences; just over 90% are singletons.

This clonotype was sampled from a human donor with multiple sclerosis. This chain joins TRBV13 and TRBJ2-5; no firm D call. The specimen was CD4+ T cells from PBMCs. CDR3 DNA: TGTGCCAGCAGCTTAGATCTGTACCAAGAGACCCAGTACTTC. Translation: CASSLDLYQETQYF.